Sequencing of this T cell receptor beta chain was carried out in a study of T cell repertoires and HLA-DP antigens. Study-wide points: Total CD4+ responders were stimulated by HeLa antigen-presenting cells. Clones undetected before culture averaged about 40% against one allele and about 50% against the other.

V gave up 3 bases and J gave up 3 bases; unmatched junction bases: 11. CDR1 PRHDT and CDR2 FYEKMQ come from the germline V gene (reference sequence). The CDR3 extends over 17 amino acids. Clones were sequenced by immunoSEQ multiplex PCR, and TCRdb holds only the in-frame ones, with some missing. The data contain some 120,000 clones, 90% to 95% of them seen just once; the ten biggest clones take up less than 0.35%. A word on this clone: Its target is not known.

The source material was CD4+ T cells from PBMCs. The chain employs TRBV13 and TRBJ2-1; 7 nucleotides agree with TRBD2. The receptor was derived from a woman aged 18 to 35 in good health and CMV-seronegative. The CDR3 loop is CASSFADTSVYYNEQFF. In nucleotides, the CDR3 is TGTGCCAGCAGCTTCGCCGACACTAGCGTTTACTACAATGAGCAGTTCTTC.